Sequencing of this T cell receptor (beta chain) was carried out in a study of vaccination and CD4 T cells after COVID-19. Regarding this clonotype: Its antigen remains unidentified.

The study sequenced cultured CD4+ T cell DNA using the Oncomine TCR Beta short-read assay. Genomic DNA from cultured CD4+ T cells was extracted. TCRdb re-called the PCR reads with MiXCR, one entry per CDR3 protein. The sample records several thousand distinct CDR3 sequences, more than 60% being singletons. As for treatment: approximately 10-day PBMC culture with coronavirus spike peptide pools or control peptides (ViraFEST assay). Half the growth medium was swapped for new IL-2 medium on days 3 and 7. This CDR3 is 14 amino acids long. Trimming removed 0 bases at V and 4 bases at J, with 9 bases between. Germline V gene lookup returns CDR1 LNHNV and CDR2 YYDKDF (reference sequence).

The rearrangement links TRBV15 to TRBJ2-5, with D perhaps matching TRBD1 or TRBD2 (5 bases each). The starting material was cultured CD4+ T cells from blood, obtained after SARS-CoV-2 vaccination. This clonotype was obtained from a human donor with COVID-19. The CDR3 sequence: CATSRDPGGETQYF. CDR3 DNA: TGTGCCACCAGCAGAGACCCTGGGGGAGAGACCCAGTACTTC.